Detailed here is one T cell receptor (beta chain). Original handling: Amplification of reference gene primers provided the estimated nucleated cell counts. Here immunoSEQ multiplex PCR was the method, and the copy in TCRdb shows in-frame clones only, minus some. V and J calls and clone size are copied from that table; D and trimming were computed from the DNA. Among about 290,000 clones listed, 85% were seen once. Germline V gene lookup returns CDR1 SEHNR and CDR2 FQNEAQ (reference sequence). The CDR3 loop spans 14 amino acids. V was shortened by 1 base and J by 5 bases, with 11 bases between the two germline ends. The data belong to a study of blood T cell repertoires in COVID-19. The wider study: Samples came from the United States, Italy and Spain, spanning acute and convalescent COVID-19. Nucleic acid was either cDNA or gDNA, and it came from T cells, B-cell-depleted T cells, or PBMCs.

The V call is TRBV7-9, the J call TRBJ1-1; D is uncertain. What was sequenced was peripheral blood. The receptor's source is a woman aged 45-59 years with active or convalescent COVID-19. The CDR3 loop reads CASSLVGGETEAFF. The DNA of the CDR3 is TGTGCCAGCAGCTTAGTGGGTGGAGAGACTGAAGCTTTCTTT.